The 17 T cell receptor beta chains reported below all come from one sample, sequenced in a study of shared clonotypes between healthy human individuals. Naive CD8 cells lacked CD45RO and underwent positive selection for CCR7, leaving out terminally differentiated effector memory CD45RA+ cells. TCRdb's table, derived via immunoSEQ multiplex PCR, lists solely in-frame clones and lacks some. The sample holds about 870,000 clones, 80% to 95% seen once. The material sequenced was naive CD8+ T cells sorted from blood. The origin of the receptors is a man aged 25 to 40 in good health.

The chain has TRBV4-1 and TRBJ2-1; 9 positions agree with TRBD2. The ends lost 3 bases at V and 9 bases at J; junction bases unmatched: 9. The CDR3 consists of 15 residues. Per the germline V gene, CDR1 is MGHRA and CDR2 is YSYEKL. CDR3 bases: TGCGCCAGCAGCCAGTACTCAGCGGGAGGCAGTGAGCAGTTCTTC. Translated, it gives CASSQYSAGGSEQFF.

The genes are TRBV13 and TRBJ1-1; tentative D call: TRBD1 (6 bases). The V end lost 6 bases, the J end lost 1 base, and 15 bases lay between the germline ends. Germline V gives CDR1 PRHDT, CDR2 FYEKMQ (reference sequence). The CDR3 covers 15 residues. The CDR3 nucleotides are TGTGCCAGCAGGCCAGGGGTGGCAGGGAACACTGAAGCTTTCTTT. This gives the protein CASRPGVAGNTEAFF.

The rearrangement uses TRBV5-5 and TRBJ2-1; D remains unclear. Germline CDR1 SGHKS, CDR2 YYEKEE (reference sequence). Trimming left V 2 bases short and J 3 bases short, with 15 bases between. The CDR3 length is 16 residues. CDR3 residues: CASSFFQVGSYNEQFF. CDR3 nucleotides: TGTGCCAGCAGCTTTTTTCAGGTCGGAAGCTACAATGAGCAGTTCTTC.

The chain employs TRBV19 and TRBJ2-1; 7 bases map to TRBD2. The CDR3 totals 14 residues. V trimming: 3 bases; J trimming: 2 bases; junction bases outside the gene matches: 1. The V gene's germline CDR1 is LNHDA and CDR2 SQIVND (reference sequence). CDR3 protein: CASSIAGAYNEQFF. CDR3 bases: TGTGCCAGTAGTATTGCGGGAGCCTACAATGAGCAGTTCTTC.

V gene TRBV15 combines with J gene TRBJ2-7, with 11 positions matching TRBD2. Germline V gives CDR1 LNHNV, CDR2 YYDKDF (reference sequence). The ends lost 2 bases at V and 4 bases at J; junction bases unmatched: 10. The CDR3 consists of 17 residues. The CDR3: CATSRTSIAGGLYEQYF. The CDR3 DNA sequence: TGTGCCACCAGCAGAACCTCTATAGCGGGAGGGCTATACGAGCAGTACTTC.

The rearrangement links TRBV30 to TRBJ2-5; a weak D match, TRBD2 (6 bases). The CDR3 spans 13 residues. The V and J ends lost 8 bases and 3 bases respectively, with 16 bases between them. From germline, CDR1 is GTSNPN and CDR2 SVGIG (reference sequence). The CDR3 bases are TGTGCCGCCACGGGAGTCCGGAAAGAGACCCAGTACTTC. Its translation: CAATGVRKETQYF.

V usage is TRBV28 and J usage is TRBJ2-1, with 9 nucleotides matching TRBD1. Germline CDR1 is MDHEN and CDR2 is SYDVKM. The CDR3 contains 16 residues. After removal of 3 bases from V and 9 bases from J, the junction contained 12 bases not matched to a gene. CDR3 bases: TGTGCCAGCAGTTTGTTTAAGGGACAGGGCCTTCTTGAGCAGTTCTTC. It specifies CASSLFKGQGLLEQFF.

The chain employs TRBV27 and TRBJ2-3; no firm D call. V dropped 6 bases and J dropped 0 bases, with 16 bases sitting between them. The CDR3 length is 16 residues. The germline V gene has CDR1 MNHEY and CDR2 SMNVEV (reference sequence). DNA of the CDR3: TGTGCCAGCAGCGAATCCCCGCTATTTAGCACAGATACGCAGTATTTT. Encoded protein: CASSESPLFSTDTQYF.

The rearrangement joins TRBV7-3 to TRBJ2-7; 7 positions agree with TRBD2. CDR1 and CDR2 (germline): SGHTA, FQGTGA. V lost 2 bases to trimming and J lost 0 bases; unmatched junction nucleotides: 7. This CDR3 has 16 amino acids. The CDR3 loop reads CASSLLVRTSSYEQYF. The CDR3 DNA reads TGTGCCAGCAGCTTACTCGTCAGGACTAGCTCCTACGAGCAGTACTTC.

Regarding this clone: The sample contains more than one DNA sequence encoding this CDR3. The chain couples TRBV7-9 to TRBJ2-1, with D unresolved. Deletions cut 5 bases from V and 3 bases from J, with 11 bases between. CDR1 is SEHNR and CDR2 is FQNEAQ in the germline V gene (reference sequence). CDR3 length equals 14 residues. This CDR3 reads CASSPLSSYNEQFF. In DNA form, the CDR3 reads TGTGCCAGCAGCCCCCTCTCTAGCTACAATGAGCAGTTCTTC.

This rearrangement joins TRBV7-6 to TRBJ2-1, with D hard to call. Trimming took 5 bases from V and 6 from J, leaving 17 bases between them. This CDR3 is 15 amino acids long. The V gene's germline CDR1 is SGHVS and CDR2 FNYEAQ. CDR3 protein: CASSPEARGTNEQFF. CDR3 coding DNA: TGTGCCAGCAGCCCCGAGGCTCGCGGAACCAATGAGCAGTTCTTC.

The chain recombines TRBV19 with TRBJ2-7; 10 bases map to TRBD2. The CDR3 covers 14 residues. V shed 5 bases and J 7 bases; nucleotides not matched to a gene: 8. Germline lookup yields CDR1 LNHDA and CDR2 SQIVND (reference sequence). The CDR3 here is CASSVSSGSGEQYF. CDR3 DNA: TGTGCCAGTAGTGTGTCTAGCGGGAGTGGAGAGCAGTACTTC.

About this clone itself: One end of the junction fails to match germline, which may point to a read error. The CDR3 loop is CASSGQGSANTIYF. The CDR3 nucleotides read TGTGCCAGCAGTGGACAGGGTTCTGCAAACACCATATATTTT. The chain links TRBV6-1 to TRBJ1-3; 7 positions agree with TRBD1. This CDR3 comprises 14 residues. The V gene's germline CDR1 is MNHNS and CDR2 SASEGT.

V is TRBV9 and J is TRBJ1-1; D is ambiguous. Per the germline V gene, CDR1 is SGDLS and CDR2 is YYNGEE. Trimming pared 0 bases from V and 0 bases from J, leaving 12 bases between. CDR3 size: 16 residues. Here the CDR3 DNA reads TGTGCCAGCAGCGTAGGGGGTACGGGGATGAACACTGAAGCTTTCTTT. This encodes CASSVGGTGMNTEAFF.

The chain joins TRBV7-8 to TRBJ1-3; 7 nucleotides match TRBD1. Trimming at V came to 1 base and at J to 3 bases, leaving 0 bases not matched to a gene. The CDR3 loop spans 14 amino acids. Germline CDR1 and CDR2: SGHVS and FQNEAQ. CDR3 bases: TGTGCCAGCAGCTTAGGGACAGGTGGAAACACCATATATTTT. Translating gives CASSLGTGGNTIYF. Combining the CDR3 with reference TRBV7-8 and TRBJ1-3 gives the whole variable domain GAGVSQSPRYKVAKRGQDVALRCDPISGHVSLFWYQQALGQGPEFLTYFQNEAQLDKSGLPSDRFFAERPEGSVSTLKIQRTQQEDSAVYLCASSLGTGGNTIYFGEGSWLTVV.

V gene TRBV7-9 combines with J gene TRBJ2-7; unclear D gene. The germline V and J ends were trimmed by 3 bases and 0 bases, with 9 bases remaining between them. There are 14 residues in the CDR3. CDR1 SEHNR and CDR2 FQNEAQ come from the germline V gene (reference sequence). The CDR3 DNA reads as TGTGCCAGCAGCTTCGCAGGTTCCTCCTACGAGCAGTACTTC. Translating gives CASSFAGSSYEQYF. Looking up the rest from reference TRBV7-9 and TRBJ2-7 gives the full variable domain: DTGVSQNPRHKITKRGQNVTFRCDPISEHNRLYWYRQTLGQGPEFLTYFQNEAQLEKSRLLSDRFSAERPKGSFSTLEIQRTEQGDSAMYLCASSFAGSSYEQYFGPGTRLTVT.

This clone came up once. This sequence joins TRBV9 and TRBJ2-6, with D perhaps assigned TRBD1 or TRBD2 (5 bases each). Germline V lookup: CDR1 SGDLS, CDR2 YYNGEE. Trimming shortened V by 3 bases and J by 2 bases, and 18 bases separated the two germline ends. This CDR3 spans 18 amino acids. The chain's CDR3 is CASSGGFLREPGANVLTF. CDR3 DNA sequence: TGTGCCAGCAGCGGGGGGTTCCTCCGGGAACCTGGGGCCAACGTCCTGACTTTC.